The following is a TCR beta chain sequence with its context. The antigen is not known. The data are from a study of CD8+CD57+ T cells in acquired aplastic anemia. Across the whole study: Sorted CD4+ and CD8+ cells yielded DNA averaging around 3.2 ug. Study-wide points: Patients and controls shared about 30 CD8+ CDR3 sequences, which appeared highly expressed in patients and within their immunodominant clones.

Previously, flow cytometry had revealed CD8+CD57+ cell expansion in the patients chosen for sequencing. Patients were untreated when blood was sampled. Genomic DNA served as template for TCR beta VDJ and CDR3 profiling. One entry per CDR3 protein, called by TCRdb with MiXCR from the reads. Found here are 150,000 or so distinct CDR3 sequences, roughly 48% of them singletons; the top ten hold more than 0.85%. The germline V gene encodes CDR1 ENHRY and CDR2 SYGVKD. Trimming cost V 11 bases and J 3 bases; bases outside gene matches: 15. The length of the CDR3 is 16 residues. The sequenced sample consisted of sorted CD4+, CD8+, or CD8+CD57+ T cells (not recorded which) from PBMCs. This sequence joins TRBV10-3 and TRBJ2-2; 7 positions match TRBD2. This TCR derives from a human donor with aplastic anemia. CDR3 in amino acids: CAATRQSGGDTGELFF. CDR3 nucleotide sequence: TGTGCCGCCACTCGGCAGTCGGGAGGAGACACCGGGGAGCTGTTTTTT.